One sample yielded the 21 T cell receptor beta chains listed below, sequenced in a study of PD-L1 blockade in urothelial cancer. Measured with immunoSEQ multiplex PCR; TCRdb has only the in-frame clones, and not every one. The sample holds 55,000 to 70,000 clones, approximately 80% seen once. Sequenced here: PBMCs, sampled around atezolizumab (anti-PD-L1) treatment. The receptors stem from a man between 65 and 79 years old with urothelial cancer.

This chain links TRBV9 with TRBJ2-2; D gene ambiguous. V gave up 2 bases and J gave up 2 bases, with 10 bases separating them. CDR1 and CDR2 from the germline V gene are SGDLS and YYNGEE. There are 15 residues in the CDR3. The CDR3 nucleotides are TGTGCCAGCAGCGTTTTTGCCACTAACACCGGGGAGCTGTTTTTT. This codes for CASSVFATNTGELFF.

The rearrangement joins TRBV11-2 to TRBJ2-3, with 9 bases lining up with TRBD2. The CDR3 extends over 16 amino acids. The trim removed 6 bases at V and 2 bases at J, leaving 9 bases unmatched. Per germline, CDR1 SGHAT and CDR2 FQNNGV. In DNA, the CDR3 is TGTGCCAGCAGATCCATTAGCGGGAGAACCACAGATACGCAGTATTTT. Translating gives CASRSISGRTTDTQYF.

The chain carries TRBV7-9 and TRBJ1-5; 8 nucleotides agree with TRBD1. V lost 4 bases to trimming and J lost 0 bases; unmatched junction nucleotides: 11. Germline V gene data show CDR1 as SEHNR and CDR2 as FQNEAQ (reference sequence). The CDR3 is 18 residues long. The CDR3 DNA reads TGTGCCAGCAGCTCCACCGCAGGGACAGGTGATAGCAATCAGCCCCAGCATTTT. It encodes CASSSTAGTGDSNQPQHF.

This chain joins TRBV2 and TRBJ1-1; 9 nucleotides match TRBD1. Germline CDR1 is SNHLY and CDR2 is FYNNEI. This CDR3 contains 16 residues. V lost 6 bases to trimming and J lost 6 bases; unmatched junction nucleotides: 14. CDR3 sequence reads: CASSIQPGQGIAEAFF. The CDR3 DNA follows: TGTGCCAGCAGCATACAACCGGGACAGGGAATCGCTGAAGCTTTCTTT.

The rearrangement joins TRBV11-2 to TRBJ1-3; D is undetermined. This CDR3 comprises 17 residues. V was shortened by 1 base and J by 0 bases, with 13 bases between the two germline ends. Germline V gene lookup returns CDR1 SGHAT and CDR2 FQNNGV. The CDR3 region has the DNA TGTGCCAGCAGCTTAGTGGTTGGGGAGAGCTCTGGAAACACCATATATTTT. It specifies CASSLVVGESSGNTIYF.

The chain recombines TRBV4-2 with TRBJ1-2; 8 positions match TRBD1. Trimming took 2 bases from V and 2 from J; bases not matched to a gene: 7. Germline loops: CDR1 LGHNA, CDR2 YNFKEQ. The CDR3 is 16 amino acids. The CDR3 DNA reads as TGTGCCAGCAGCCAACCCCCCGGGACAGGAAACTATGGCTACACCTTC. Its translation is CASSQPPGTGNYGYTF.

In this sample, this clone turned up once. The CDR3 nucleotides are TGTGCCAGCAATGACGGTCTATGGGAGACCCAGTACTTC. This gives the protein CASNDGLWETQYF. J is TRBJ2-5 and V is TRBV2, with D uncertain. Trimming stripped 7 bases from V and 5 bases from J, with 14 bases between. The CDR3 runs to 13 residues. The germline V gene has CDR1 SNHLY and CDR2 FYNNEI.

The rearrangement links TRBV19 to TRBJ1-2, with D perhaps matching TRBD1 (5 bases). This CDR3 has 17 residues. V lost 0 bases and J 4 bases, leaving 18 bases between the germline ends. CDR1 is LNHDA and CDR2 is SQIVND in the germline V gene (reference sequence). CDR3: CASSIDHKNTQGYGYTF. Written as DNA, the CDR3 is TGTGCCAGTAGTATAGATCATAAGAACACTCAGGGCTATGGCTACACCTTC.

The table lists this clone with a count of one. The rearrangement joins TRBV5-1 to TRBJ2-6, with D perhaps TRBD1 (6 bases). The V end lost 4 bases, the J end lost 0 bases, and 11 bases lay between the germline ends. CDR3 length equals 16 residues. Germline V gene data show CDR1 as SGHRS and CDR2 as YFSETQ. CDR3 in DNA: TGCGCCAGCAGCCTGGACAGTAACTCTGGGGCCAACGTCCTGACTTTC. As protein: CASSLDSNSGANVLTF.

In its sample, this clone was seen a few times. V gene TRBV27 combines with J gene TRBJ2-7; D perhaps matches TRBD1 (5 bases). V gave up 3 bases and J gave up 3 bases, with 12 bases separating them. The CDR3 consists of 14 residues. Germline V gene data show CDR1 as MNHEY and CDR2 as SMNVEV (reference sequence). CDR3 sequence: CASSFGQGDYEQYF. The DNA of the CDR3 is TGTGCCAGCAGTTTTGGGCAGGGTGACTACGAGCAGTACTTC.

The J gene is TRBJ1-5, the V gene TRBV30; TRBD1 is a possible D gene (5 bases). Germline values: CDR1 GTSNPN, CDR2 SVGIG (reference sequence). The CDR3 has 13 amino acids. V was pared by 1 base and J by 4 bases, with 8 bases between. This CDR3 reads CAWSDRNNQPQHF. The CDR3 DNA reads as TGTGCCTGGAGTGACAGGAATAATCAGCCCCAGCATTTT.

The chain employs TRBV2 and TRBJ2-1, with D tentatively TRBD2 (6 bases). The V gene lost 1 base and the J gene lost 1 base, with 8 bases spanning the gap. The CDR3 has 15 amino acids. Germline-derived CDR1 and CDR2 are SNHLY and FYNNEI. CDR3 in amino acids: CASSEGAGSYNEQFF. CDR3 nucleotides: TGTGCCAGCAGTGAAGGGGCGGGGTCCTACAATGAGCAGTTCTTC.

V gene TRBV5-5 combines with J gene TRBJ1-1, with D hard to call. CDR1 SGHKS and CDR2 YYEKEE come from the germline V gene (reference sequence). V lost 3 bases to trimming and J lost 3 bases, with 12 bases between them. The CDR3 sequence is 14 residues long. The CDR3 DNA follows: TGTGCCAGCAGCTCACACGGAGGAGACACTGAAGCTTTCTTT. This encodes CASSSHGGDTEAFF.

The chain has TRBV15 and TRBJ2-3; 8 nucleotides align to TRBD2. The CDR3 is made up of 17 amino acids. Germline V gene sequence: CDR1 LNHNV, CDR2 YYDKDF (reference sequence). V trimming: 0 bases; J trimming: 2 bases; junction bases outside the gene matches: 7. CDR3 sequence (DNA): TGTGCCACCAGCAGAGATGACAGACTAGCGACCACAGATACGCAGTATTTT. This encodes CATSRDDRLATTDTQYF.

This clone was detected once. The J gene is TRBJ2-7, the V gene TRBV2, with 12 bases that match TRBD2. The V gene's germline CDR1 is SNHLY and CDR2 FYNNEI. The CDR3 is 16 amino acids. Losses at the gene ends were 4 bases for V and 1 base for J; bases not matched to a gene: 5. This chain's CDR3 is CASSGLAGAYSYEQYF. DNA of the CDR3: TGTGCCAGCAGTGGACTAGCGGGAGCCTATTCCTACGAGCAGTACTTC.

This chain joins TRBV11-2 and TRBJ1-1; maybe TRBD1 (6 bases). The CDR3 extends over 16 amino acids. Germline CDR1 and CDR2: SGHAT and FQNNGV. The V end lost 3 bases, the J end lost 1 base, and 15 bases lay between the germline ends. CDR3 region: CASSFSGARKNTEAFF. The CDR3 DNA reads TGTGCCAGCAGCTTTTCAGGGGCCCGAAAGAACACTGAAGCTTTCTTT.

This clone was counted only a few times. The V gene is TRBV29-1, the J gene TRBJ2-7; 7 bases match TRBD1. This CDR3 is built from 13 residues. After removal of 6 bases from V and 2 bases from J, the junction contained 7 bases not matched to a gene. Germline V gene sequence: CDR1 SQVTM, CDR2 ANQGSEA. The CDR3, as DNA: TGCAGCGTCAACCCGACAGGGACCTACGAGCAGTACTTC. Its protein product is CSVNPTGTYEQYF.

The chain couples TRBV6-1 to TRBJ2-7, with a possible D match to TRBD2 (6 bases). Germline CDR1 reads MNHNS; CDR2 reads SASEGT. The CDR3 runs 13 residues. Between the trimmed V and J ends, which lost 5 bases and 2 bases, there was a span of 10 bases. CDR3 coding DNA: TGTGCCAGCAGTAAACCGGGGGCCTACGAGCAGTACTTC. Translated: CASSKPGAYEQYF.

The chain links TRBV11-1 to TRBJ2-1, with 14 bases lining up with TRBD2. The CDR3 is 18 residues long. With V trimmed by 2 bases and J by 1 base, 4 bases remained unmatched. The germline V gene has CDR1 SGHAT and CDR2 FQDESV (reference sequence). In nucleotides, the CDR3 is TGTGCCAGCAGCTTAAGACTAGCGGGAGGGCCGTCCTACAATGAGCAGTTCTTC. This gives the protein CASSLRLAGGPSYNEQFF.

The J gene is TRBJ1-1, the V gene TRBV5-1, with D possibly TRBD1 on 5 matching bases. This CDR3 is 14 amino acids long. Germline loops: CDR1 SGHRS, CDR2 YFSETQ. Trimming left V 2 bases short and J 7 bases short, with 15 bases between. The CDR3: CASSLGDLRSEAFF. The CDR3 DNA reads TGCGCCAGCAGCTTAGGGGATCTCAGGAGTGAAGCTTTCTTT.

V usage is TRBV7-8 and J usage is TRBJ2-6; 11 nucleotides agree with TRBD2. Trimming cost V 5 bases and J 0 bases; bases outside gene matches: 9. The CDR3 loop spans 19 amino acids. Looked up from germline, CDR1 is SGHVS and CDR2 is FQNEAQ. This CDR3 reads CASSPIPLAGASGANVLTF. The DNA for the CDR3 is TGTGCCAGCAGCCCTATCCCACTAGCGGGAGCCTCTGGGGCCAACGTCCTGACTTTC.